The source of this TCR beta chain is a study of shared clonotypes between healthy human individuals. Study conclusions and caveats: With few donors, the genetic and exposure-history diversity represented was limited.

Replicate PCRs run on sorted subsets employed about 220 ng DNA, 25,000 to 35,000 T cell genomes. TCRdb's table, derived via immunoSEQ multiplex PCR, lists solely in-frame clones and lacks some. The sample yields millions of clones, approximately 93% seen once. For this clone: Its antigen is not known.

Trimming shortened V by 7 bases and J by 13 bases, and 15 bases separated the two germline ends. Germline V gives CDR1 MDHEN, CDR2 SYDVKM. The CDR3 has 11 residues. J is TRBJ2-3 and V is TRBV28; D uncertain. The clonotype was recovered from a man aged 18-30 years in good health. Some clones in this sample may be carry-over from other donors' samples. Sample: naive CD4+ T cells from PBMCs. Regarding subset: CD45RA+ positively selected. The DNA of the CDR3 is TGTGCCAGCACCAAGGACGGAAGCGAGTATTTT. This encodes CASTKDGSEYF.